This T cell receptor (beta chain) was recorded in a study of Ad26.COV2.S vaccination and SARS-CoV-2 variants. CDR3 length: 14 amino acids. The germline V and J ends were trimmed by 6 bases and 1 base, with 10 bases remaining between them. Germline V lookup: CDR1 MDHEN, CDR2 SYDVKM. Produced via immunoSEQ multiplex PCR; TCRdb's table is partial and in-frame only. The table has 350,000 to 450,000 clones, about 89% seen once; the top ten hold under 2%. Noted treatment: about 20 received Ad26.COV2.S at low or high dose, single or two shots; roughly 5 received placebo; per-sample allocation not given. Sampling was done on day 63 after the first vaccine or placebo injection.

The sequence was collected from a person between 18 and 65 years old who received the Ad26.COV2.S COVID-19 vaccine or a placebo. V usage is TRBV28 and J usage is TRBJ2-1; tentative D call: TRBD1 (6 bases). Sequenced here: peripheral blood, sampled in a trial of Ad26.COV2.S vaccine versus placebo. The CDR3 spells CASRSGQSYNEQFF. CDR3 in DNA: TGTGCCAGCAGGTCAGGACAGTCCTACAATGAGCAGTTCTTC.